This TCR beta chain was retrieved from a study of control samples from healthy donors and cancer patients. This CDR3 has 14 residues. With 4 bases clipped from V and 5 bases from J, the junction kept 7 bases outside the gene matches. CDR1 is GTSNPN and CDR2 is SVGIG in the germline V gene (reference sequence). Profiling relied on immunoSEQ multiplex PCR, and the TCRdb table lists in-frame clones only, not all of them. The table lists fewer than 150,000 clones, less than 95% of them singletons. This clonotype originated in a man aged 18 to 30 in good health. The chain carries TRBV30 and TRBJ2-5; 10 bases are shared with TRBD1. What was sequenced was blood. The CDR3 DNA is TGTGCCTGGACACCGGGACAGGGGCACGAGACCCAGTACTTC. Its protein product is CAWTPGQGHETQYF.